The entry below gives a single TCR beta chain sequence along with its context. These data are taken from a study of blood T cell repertoires in COVID-19. Study processing details: Estimation of nucleated cell counts was performed using reference gene primer amplification. Clones were sequenced by immunoSEQ multiplex PCR, and TCRdb holds only the in-frame ones, with some missing. V, J and clone size were drawn from that table, and D and trimming were deduced from the DNA. Of some 150,000 clones detected, just over 85% appear once; the ten largest clones hold less than 3.5%. Sequencing used peripheral blood. This receptor was obtained from a man between 65 and 85 years old with acute or convalescent COVID-19.

The CDR3 loop is CATSRDLGPDTGELFF. CDR3 in DNA: TGTGCCACCAGCAGAGATTTGGGGCCCGATACCGGGGAGCTGTTTTTT. This chain joins TRBV15 and TRBJ2-2, with a possible D match to TRBD1 (5 bases). Germline values: CDR1 LNHNV, CDR2 YYDKDF (reference sequence). CDR3 length equals 16 residues. V lost 0 bases and J lost 5, with 13 bases in between.